The clone carrying this TCR beta chain was detected many times. This entry is derived from a study of CD8 T cells in ankylosing spondylitis. CDR3 length equals 13 residues. CDR1 and CDR2 (germline): SNHLY, FYNNEI. V dropped 6 bases and J dropped 5 bases, with 13 bases sitting between them. TCRdb analysed the 5' RACE reads with MiXCR anew, one entry per CDR3 protein. The sample carries 240,000 or so distinct CDR3 sequences, 8.6% recorded once. The sample taken for sequencing was blood, either unsorted or a sorted T cell fraction (not recorded which). The rearrangement joins TRBV2 to TRBJ1-1; D is ambiguous. The TCR was taken from a male donor with ankylosing spondylitis or in good health (not recorded which). Written as DNA, the CDR3 is TGTGCCAGCAGCCGGACTCCGGGGACTGAAGCTTTCTTT. This sequence encodes CASSRTPGTEAFF.